Shown below are 18 T cell receptor beta chains from a single sample sequenced in a study of blood T cell repertoires in COVID-19. This table comes from immunoSEQ multiplex PCR, and its TCRdb copy is limited to in-frame clones, with some not included. The sample shows approximately 290,000 clones, approximately 84% of them seen only once. The sample comprised peripheral blood. Receptors were obtained from a person aged 70 to 85 with COVID-19, enrolled during active disease.

This clone was found once. This chain uses TRBV18 with TRBJ2-5; maybe TRBD1 (6 bases). Germline CDR1 KGHSH, CDR2 LQKENI. With 2 bases removed from V and 0 bases from J, the gap between germline ends came to 7 bases. The CDR3 spans 14 residues. CDR3 in amino acids: CASSPGTNQETQYF. The CDR3 DNA is TGTGCCAGCTCACCAGGGACAAACCAAGAGACCCAGTACTTC. Using reference TRBV18 and TRBJ2-5 for the parts outside the CDR3, the full variable domain is NAGVMQNPRHLVRRRGQEARLRCSPMKGHSHVYWYRQLPEEGLKFMVYLQKENIIDESGMPKERFSAEFPKEGPSILRIQQVVRGDSAAYFCASSPGTNQETQYFGPGTRLLVL.

The chain is built from TRBV7-9 and TRBJ1-2, with a weak D call TRBD1 (5 bases). V dropped 5 bases and J dropped 0 bases, with 10 bases sitting between them. The CDR3 is 14 residues long. Germline V lookup: CDR1 SEHNR, CDR2 FQNEAQ (reference sequence). The DNA of the CDR3 is TGTGCCAGCAGCCCGGACATAGCTAACTATGGCTACACCTTC. This sequence encodes CASSPDIANYGYTF.

The gene calls are TRBV9 and TRBJ2-3; 13 nucleotides align to TRBD2. From germline, CDR1 is SGDLS and CDR2 YYNGEE. The CDR3 loop spans 16 amino acids. J was trimmed by 7 bases and V by 0 bases; bases with no gene match: 5. The CDR3 region is CASSVGLAGGEHTQYF. Here the CDR3 DNA reads TGTGCCAGCAGCGTAGGACTAGCGGGAGGTGAACATACGCAGTATTTT. Using reference TRBV9 and TRBJ2-3 for the parts outside the CDR3, the full variable domain is DSGVTQTPKHLITATGQRVTLRCSPRSGDLSVYWYQQSLDQGLQFLIQYYNGEERAKGNILERFSAQQFPDLHSELNLSSLELGDSALYFCASSVGLAGGEHTQYFGPGTRLTVL.

The chain links TRBV5-6 to TRBJ2-1, with 11 bases aligning to TRBD2. V shed 4 bases, J shed 0 bases, and the junction held 3 bases outside the gene matches. The CDR3 length is 16 residues. From germline, CDR1 is SGHDT and CDR2 YYEEEE. This CDR3 reads CASSIGLAGSYNEQFF. The CDR3, as DNA: TGTGCCAGCAGCATCGGACTAGCGGGCTCCTACAATGAGCAGTTCTTC.

This clone was observed once. This chain links TRBV5-1 with TRBJ1-1; TRBD1 aligns across 7 bases. The germline V gene encodes CDR1 SGHRS and CDR2 YFSETQ. Germline trimming cut 0 bases from V and 8 bases from J; bases unmatched to any gene: 10. There are 15 residues in the CDR3. The CDR3 DNA is TGCGCCAGCAGCTTGGAACAATACAGGGGAACCGAAGCTTTCTTT. Protein sequence: CASSLEQYRGTEAFF.

The chain has TRBV11-3 and TRBJ2-2, with 8 nucleotides matching TRBD2. CDR1 and CDR2 from the germline V gene are SGHNT and YENEEA. The J segment lost 2 bases and the V segment lost 3 bases, leaving 2 bases of the junction unmatched. CDR3 size: 15 residues. CDR3 in amino acids: CASSFSGVNTGELFF. Written as DNA, the CDR3 is TGTGCCAGCAGCTTTAGCGGGGTTAACACCGGGGAGCTGTTTTTT.

This clone was observed a few times. This rearrangement joins TRBV7-2 to TRBJ2-4, with 8 positions matching TRBD1. The germline gives CDR1 SGHTA, CDR2 FQGNSA. V shed 2 bases and J 7 bases; nucleotides not matched to a gene: 4. The CDR3 runs 14 residues. The CDR3 DNA reads as TGTGCCAGCAGCTTAAGACAGGGGTTGAACATTCAGTACTTC. This encodes CASSLRQGLNIQYF.

The rearrangement joins TRBV5-1 to TRBJ1-6, with TRBD1 matching 9 bases. Germline V lookup: CDR1 SGHRS, CDR2 YFSETQ. After removal of 3 bases from V and 9 bases from J, the junction contained 10 bases not matched to a gene. The CDR3 spans 16 residues. In nucleotides, the CDR3 is TGCGCCAGCAGCTCGGATCCGGGACAGGGTGGTTCACCCCTCCACTTT. Protein product: CASSSDPGQGGSPLHF. Supplemented by reference TRBV5-1 and TRBJ1-6, the full variable domain reads KAGVTQTPRYLIKTRGQQVTLSCSPISGHRSVSWYQQTPGQGLQFLFEYFSETQRNKGNFPGRFSGRQFSNSRSEMNVSTLELGDSALYLCASSSDPGQGGSPLHFGNGTRLTVT.

The chain couples TRBV27 to TRBJ1-2; 9 nucleotides align to TRBD1. V shed 3 bases and J 5 bases; nucleotides not matched to a gene: 10. This CDR3 has 16 residues. Germline CDR1 and CDR2: MNHEY and SMNVEV (reference sequence). CDR3 amino acids: CASSFRTGVLPYGYTF. In DNA, the CDR3 is TGTGCCAGCAGTTTTAGGACAGGGGTTCTTCCATATGGCTACACCTTC.

The rearrangement uses TRBV5-5 and TRBJ1-2; tentative D call: TRBD1 (6 bases). The CDR3 runs 16 residues. The germline V gene has CDR1 SGHKS and CDR2 YYEKEE (reference sequence). The V end lost 4 bases, the J end lost 7 bases, and 23 bases lay between the germline ends. CDR3 residues: CASSPTGTGTLSGYTF. For the CDR3, the DNA is TGTGCCAGCAGCCCCACAGGTACAGGGACGTTAAGTGGCTACACCTTC.

V gene TRBV2 combines with J gene TRBJ1-3; D gene unclear. The CDR3 contains 15 residues. Germline V lookup: CDR1 SNHLY, CDR2 FYNNEI. The V and J ends lost 2 bases and 3 bases respectively, with 11 bases between them. The CDR3 nucleotides read TGTGCCAGCAGTGAACGGCCCGAGGTTGGAAACACCATATATTTT. Translating gives CASSERPEVGNTIYF.

The chain carries TRBV7-9 and TRBJ1-2; 9 nucleotides align to TRBD1. The CDR3 extends over 14 amino acids. Germline V gene lookup returns CDR1 SEHNR and CDR2 FQNEAQ (reference sequence). V was pared by 3 bases and J by 8 bases, with 7 bases of the junction left unmatched. DNA of the CDR3: TGTGCCAGCAGCTTCCCCGGGACAGGGAGCGGCTACACCTTC. It is translated as CASSFPGTGSGYTF.

This clone came up once. This chain uses TRBV12-3 or TRBV12-4 with TRBJ1-1; tentatively, D is TRBD1 (5 bases). V was clipped by 6 bases and J by 6 bases, with 14 bases between them. CDR3 length: 13 residues. CDR3 sequence (DNA): TGTGCCAGCAGGGGGTTACGGGGGGCTGAAGCTTTCTTT. This translates into CASRGLRGAEAFF.

The chain combines TRBV9 with TRBJ2-1, with TRBD2 identical over 10 bases. V shed 4 bases and J 4 bases; nucleotides not matched to a gene: 5. The germline V gene encodes CDR1 SGDLS and CDR2 YYNGEE. The CDR3 spans 15 residues. The CDR3 loop reads CASSIGTSAYNEQFF. The CDR3 DNA reads TGTGCCAGCAGCATCGGGACTAGCGCATACAATGAGCAGTTCTTC. Drawing the rest from reference TRBV9 and TRBJ2-1, the complete variable domain is DSGVTQTPKHLITATGQRVTLRCSPRSGDLSVYWYQQSLDQGLQFLIQYYNGEERAKGNILERFSAQQFPDLHSELNLSSLELGDSALYFCASSIGTSAYNEQFFGPGTRLTVL.

This clone has a handful of counts. This CDR3 reads CASSYLRDRVDSEQFF. In DNA, the CDR3 is TGTGCCAGCAGTTACTTACGGGACAGGGTAGACAGTGAGCAGTTCTTC. The V call is TRBV6-2 or TRBV6-3, the J call TRBJ2-1; 9 nucleotides match TRBD1. Trimming at V came to 1 base and at J to 9 bases, leaving 10 bases not matched to a gene. Germline CDR1 reads MNHEY; CDR2 reads SVGEGT. The CDR3 runs 16 residues.

The chain is built from TRBV24-1 and TRBJ2-1, with TRBD2 matching over 10 bases. The CDR3 length is 18 residues. The junction had 13 bases not matched to a gene; V was cut back by 4 bases and J by 5 bases. Germline lookup yields CDR1 KGHDR and CDR2 SFDVKD. The CDR3 sequence is CATSDARSGTSVDNEQFF. CDR3 sequence (DNA): TGTGCCACCAGTGACGCCAGATCCGGGACTAGCGTGGACAATGAGCAGTTCTTC.

J is TRBJ2-1 and V is TRBV5-1, with 7 bases identical to TRBD2. This CDR3 is 15 amino acids long. V lost 3 bases and J lost 12; bases outside the gene matches: 15. The germline gives CDR1 SGHRS, CDR2 YFSETQ. The CDR3 DNA sequence: TGCGCCAGCAGCTCAACCGGAGGACTAGGTGGAGGGCAGTTCTTC. Translated, it gives CASSSTGGLGGGQFF.

The V gene is TRBV19, the J gene TRBJ2-4, with 11 bases identical to TRBD2. Germline CDR1 LNHDA, CDR2 SQIVND (reference sequence). The CDR3 runs 13 residues. Unmatched junction bases numbered 1, after V lost 6 bases and J lost 6 bases. This CDR3 reads CASRTSGANIQYF. CDR3 nucleotide sequence: TGTGCCAGTAGGACTAGCGGGGCAAACATTCAGTACTTC.